The 29 T cell receptor beta chains in this list originate from one sample, sequenced in a study of blood T cell repertoires in COVID-19. Repertoires were generated with immunoSEQ multiplex PCR, while TCRdb's copy carries only in-frame clones and drops some. The sample contains about 250,000 clones, approximately 90% of which appear only once. What was sequenced was PBMCs or T cells enriched from blood (not recorded which). Receptor source: a woman aged 25 to 45 with acute COVID-19.

The V gene is TRBV6-1, the J gene TRBJ1-5, with 9 bases that match TRBD1. The CDR3 has 19 residues. The junction had 12 bases not matched to a gene; V was cut back by 3 bases and J by 0 bases. Germline V lookup: CDR1 MNHNS, CDR2 SASEGT. CDR3: CASSDAGTGIGYSNQPQHF. DNA of the CDR3: TGTGCCAGCAGTGACGCCGGGACAGGGATAGGTTATAGCAATCAGCCCCAGCATTTT.

This rearrangement joins TRBV2 to TRBJ1-1; D gene ambiguous. Per germline, CDR1 SNHLY and CDR2 FYNNEI. Trimming pared 6 bases from V and 3 bases from J, leaving 5 bases between. This CDR3 region has 11 residues. In nucleotides, the CDR3 is TGTGCCAGCAGGAGGGACACTGAAGCTTTCTTT. Translated: CASRRDTEAFF.

This chain connects TRBV29-1 to TRBJ1-5; D is ambiguous. Trimming took 5 bases from V and 1 from J, leaving 9 bases between them. This CDR3 is built from 13 residues. Germline-derived CDR1 and CDR2 are SQVTM and ANQGSEA. The CDR3 DNA is TGCAGCGTTAGTCAACAAAGCAATCAGCCCCAGCATTTT. Its translation: CSVSQQSNQPQHF.

This clone was found once. This sequence joins TRBV12-3 or TRBV12-4 and TRBJ1-1; 7 positions match TRBD1. This CDR3 contains 12 residues. Trimming at V came to 6 bases and at J to 10 bases, leaving 8 bases not matched to a gene. Written as DNA, the CDR3 is TGTGCCAGCAGGCTCGGGTCAGGGGGAGCTTTCTTT. Protein product: CASRLGSGGAFF.

The chain uses TRBV5-1 and TRBJ1-1; 9 bases are shared with TRBD1. V was pared by 4 bases and J by 6 bases, with 7 bases of the junction left unmatched. Germline values: CDR1 SGHRS, CDR2 YFSETQ. The CDR3 loop spans 14 amino acids. In nucleotides, the CDR3 is TGCGCCAGCAGCGTCGACAGGGGGGACGCTGAAGCTTTCTTT. This codes for CASSVDRGDAEAFF.

This clone has just a few counts. This chain joins TRBV20-1 and TRBJ2-3; 8 bases align to TRBD2. Germline CDR1 DFQATT, CDR2 SNEGSKA (reference sequence). V was pared by 7 bases and J by 8 bases, with 5 bases of the junction left unmatched. The CDR3 length is 11 residues. CDR3 in DNA: TGCAGTGAGCGGGAGCAAGCTACGCAGTATTTT. It encodes CSEREQATQYF.

About this clone: At one end, the junction sequence differs from germline, possibly due to a read error. Here the CDR3 reads CASSLGLAGTDTQYF. CDR3 in DNA: TGTGCCAGCAGTTTGGGACTAGCGGGAACAGATACGCAGTATTTT. The V call is TRBV5-6, the J call TRBJ2-3; the match to TRBD2 covers 13 bases. The CDR3 is 15 amino acids. Germline V gives CDR1 SGHDT, CDR2 YYEEEE. Based on the CDR3 plus reference TRBV5-6 and TRBJ2-3, the full variable domain is DAGVTQSPTHLIKTRGQQVTLRCSPKSGHDTVSWYQQALGQGPQFIFQYYEEEERQRGNFPDRFSGHQFPNYSSELNVNALLLGDSALYLCASSLGLAGTDTQYFGPGTRLTVL.

This chain links TRBV20-1 with TRBJ1-1; D gene ambiguous. The germline gives CDR1 DFQATT, CDR2 SNEGSKA (reference sequence). Trimming shortened V by 6 bases and J by 5 bases, and 10 bases separated the two germline ends. The CDR3 length is 11 residues. The chain's CDR3 is CSAAELTEAFF. CDR3 sequence (DNA): TGCAGTGCCGCGGAGTTGACTGAAGCTTTCTTT.

This clone was recorded only once. The chain recombines TRBV2 with TRBJ1-5; 8 nucleotides match TRBD1. The V gene's germline CDR1 is SNHLY and CDR2 FYNNEI. The CDR3 runs to 15 residues. With 2 bases clipped from V and 4 bases from J, the junction kept 4 bases outside the gene matches. The CDR3 is CASSERTGTNQPQHF. The CDR3 DNA sequence: TGTGCCAGCAGTGAAAGGACAGGGACAAATCAGCCCCAGCATTTT.

In this sample, this clone turned up once. This sequence joins TRBV6-1 and TRBJ1-4; 7 positions agree with TRBD1. Germline V CDR1 and CDR2: MNHNS, SASEGT. J was trimmed by 13 bases and V by 3 bases; bases with no gene match: 14. The CDR3 consists of 15 residues. CDR3 nucleotides: TGTGCCAGCAGTGATATCAGGGGGACATCAGGGGGACTGTTTTTT. It is translated as CASSDIRGTSGGLFF.

The V and J genes are TRBV7-3 and TRBJ1-1; D gene ambiguous. The V end was cut by 2 bases, the J end by 0 bases, with 10 bases between. Germline CDR1 and CDR2: SGHTA and FQGTGA. The CDR3 covers 15 residues. CDR3 nucleotides: TGTGCCAGCAGCTTAGGGCCAGACATGAACACTGAAGCTTTCTTT. Translation gives CASSLGPDMNTEAFF.

The rearrangement links TRBV9 to TRBJ2-2, with TRBD1 matching 9 bases. The CDR3 has 17 amino acids. Trimming cost V 0 bases and J 3 bases; bases outside gene matches: 6. CDR1 is SGDLS and CDR2 is YYNGEE in the germline V gene. The CDR3: CASSVDVGTGHTGELFF. The CDR3 nucleotides are TGTGCCAGCAGCGTAGATGTGGGGACAGGGCACACCGGGGAGCTGTTTTTT.

This rearrangement joins TRBV7-6 to TRBJ2-7, with D possibly TRBD1 on 5 matching bases. Trimming took 2 bases from V and 4 from J, leaving 12 bases between them. CDR1 is SGHVS, CDR2 FNYEAQ, per germline. The CDR3 is 14 amino acids. The CDR3 coding sequence is TGTGCCAGCAGCTTATCTCATACAGGTTACGAGCAGTACTTC. Encoded protein: CASSLSHTGYEQYF.

This sequence joins TRBV25-1 and TRBJ1-1, with 7 bases identical to TRBD1. The CDR3 covers 15 residues. V gave up 5 bases and J gave up 1 base; unmatched junction bases: 7. Per germline, CDR1 MGHDK and CDR2 SYGVNS. The CDR3 DNA reads TGTGCCAGCAGTTTAGGGGGACAGACGAACACTGAAGCTTTCTTT. It yields the protein CASSLGGQTNTEAFF.

Comment on this clone: This sample includes further DNA sequences coding for the same CDR3. V gene TRBV5-6 combines with J gene TRBJ2-3; a weak D match, TRBD2 (6 bases). This CDR3 contains 15 residues. Germline CDR1 reads SGHDT; CDR2 reads YYEEEE. Trimming cost V 0 bases and J 0 bases, with 8 bases left between them. The CDR3 region has the DNA TGTGCCAGCAGCTTGGGCGGGGCTAGCACAGATACGCAGTATTTT. Protein product: CASSLGGASTDTQYF.

The chain joins TRBV27 to TRBJ2-1, with 11 bases that match TRBD2. The CDR3 extends over 16 amino acids. V shed 6 bases, J shed 0 bases, and the junction held 4 bases outside the gene matches. CDR1 is MNHEY and CDR2 is SMNVEV in the germline V gene (reference sequence). The CDR3 reads CASSIAGGSSYNEQFF. The CDR3 DNA reads TGTGCCAGCAGCATAGCGGGGGGGAGCTCCTACAATGAGCAGTTCTTC.

This sequence joins TRBV10-3 and TRBJ1-2, with a tentative D call TRBD1 (5 bases). The length of the CDR3 is 11 residues. V was cut by 7 bases and J by 4 bases, with 7 bases left in between. Per the germline V gene, CDR1 is ENHRY and CDR2 is SYGVKD. CDR3 DNA: TGTGCCATCACCGACAGCTATGGCTACACCTTC. It translates to CAITDSYGYTF.

This chain joins TRBV4-1 and TRBJ1-1; D is ambiguous. The V gene's germline CDR1 is MGHRA and CDR2 YSYEKL. The CDR3 loop spans 19 amino acids. The ends were cut back, 0 bases at V and 5 bases at J, with 25 bases in the middle. This CDR3 reads CASSQDRGPRGFRETEAFF. The CDR3 DNA reads as TGCGCCAGCAGCCAAGATCGAGGCCCCCGGGGTTTTAGGGAGACTGAAGCTTTCTTT.

This clone was seen just once. The rearrangement links TRBV19 to TRBJ1-5; 8 bases map to TRBD1. This CDR3 has 16 amino acids. Germline CDR1 and CDR2: LNHDA and SQIVND (reference sequence). Trimming removed 6 bases from V and 2 bases from J; junction bases left unmatched: 9. The CDR3: CASSRMDRARNQPQHF. The CDR3 region has the DNA TGTGCCAGTAGCCGAATGGACAGGGCCCGCAATCAGCCCCAGCATTTT.

This clone was counted between two and nine times. The CDR3 sequence is CASSDVTRLTGGNYGYTF. The CDR3 DNA reads TGTGCCAGCAGTGATGTTACGAGACTTACAGGGGGTAACTATGGCTACACCTTC. The chain combines TRBV2 with TRBJ1-2, with 8 bases matching TRBD1. Germline CDR1 SNHLY, CDR2 FYNNEI. V lost 3 bases, J lost 1 base, and 13 bases stayed unmatched. The CDR3 covers 18 residues.

The chain recombines TRBV19 with TRBJ2-3; 8 nucleotides match TRBD2. V lost 3 bases and J lost 4; bases outside the gene matches: 6. The V gene's germline CDR1 is LNHDA and CDR2 SQIVND (reference sequence). The CDR3 sequence is 15 residues long. In nucleotides, the CDR3 is TGTGCCAGTAGTATCGGCGGGGGGTGGTCAGATACGCAGTATTTT. The encoded protein is CASSIGGGWSDTQYF.

The chain carries TRBV7-3 and TRBJ2-3, with D tentatively TRBD1 (6 bases). Trimming cost V 4 bases and J 1 base, with 15 bases left between them. CDR3 length equals 16 residues. Germline V gene data show CDR1 as SGHTA and CDR2 as FQGTGA. CDR3 DNA: TGTGCCAGCAGCTCTACCCCGGGACACCGCACAGATACGCAGTATTTT. This encodes CASSSTPGHRTDTQYF. The full variable domain, with the rest looked up from reference TRBV7-3 and TRBJ2-3, is GAGVSQTPSNKVTEKGKYVELRCDPISGHTALYWYRQSLGQGPEFLIYFQGTGAADDSGLPNDRFFAVRPEGSVSTLKIQRTERGDSAVYLCASSSTPGHRTDTQYFGPGTRLTVL.

The DNA for the CDR3 is TGTGCCAGCAGCCCCTACGGGATTGGCTACACCTTC. It codes for CASSPYGIGYTF. The J gene is TRBJ1-2, the V gene TRBV14; D gene ambiguous. The CDR3 runs 12 residues. CDR1 is SGHDN, CDR2 FVKESK, per germline. V was trimmed by 4 bases and J by 7 bases, leaving 10 bases between them.

The V and J genes are TRBV30 and TRBJ1-1, with TRBD1 as a possible D gene (6 bases). Germline loops: CDR1 GTSNPN, CDR2 SVGIG (reference sequence). V was clipped by 5 bases and J by 10 bases, with 11 bases between them. This CDR3 spans 10 amino acids. The DNA for the CDR3 is TGTGCCTGGGAACAGGGAACAGCTTTCTTT. This encodes CAWEQGTAFF.

J is TRBJ1-3 and V is TRBV28; 7 positions agree with TRBD1. Germline V gene lookup returns CDR1 MDHEN and CDR2 SYDVKM. The junction had 5 bases not matched to a gene; V was cut back by 7 bases and J by 2 bases. CDR3 size: 14 residues. CDR3 protein: CASIQGDAGNTIYF. The DNA for the CDR3 is TGTGCCAGCATCCAGGGGGATGCTGGAAACACCATATATTTT.

The chain employs TRBV21-1 and TRBJ2-5; the table assigns TRBD1, which was not confirmed against the DNA. TRBV21-1 is designated a pseudogene. The CDR3 consists of 16 residues. CDR3 sequence reads: CASNIQQNEIQETQYF. The CDR3 DNA reads TGTGCCAGCAATATACAGCAAAACGAAATCCAAGAGACCCAGTACTTC.

The chain carries TRBV7-8 and TRBJ2-7, with D perhaps TRBD1 (6 bases). Trimming shortened V by 3 bases and J by 5 bases, and 8 bases separated the two germline ends. Germline values: CDR1 SGHVS, CDR2 FQNEAQ. The CDR3 has 12 residues. The CDR3, as DNA: TGTGCCAGCAGCTTTGAGGGGGACGAGCAGTACTTC. This sequence encodes CASSFEGDEQYF. The full variable domain, with the rest looked up from reference TRBV7-8 and TRBJ2-7, is GAGVSQSPRYKVAKRGQDVALRCDPISGHVSLFWYQQALGQGPEFLTYFQNEAQLDKSGLPSDRFFAERPEGSVSTLKIQRTQQEDSAVYLCASSFEGDEQYFGPGTRLTVT.

The chain employs TRBV6-5 and TRBJ2-5, with TRBD2 as a possible D gene (5 bases). The germline V and J ends were trimmed by 2 bases and 1 base, with 5 bases remaining between them. The length of the CDR3 is 13 residues. Per the germline V gene, CDR1 is MNHEY and CDR2 is SVGAGI. As DNA, the CDR3 is TGTGCCAGCAGTTACAGCGGCCAAGAGACCCAGTACTTC. The encoded protein is CASSYSGQETQYF.

The chain joins TRBV2 to TRBJ2-2; D might be TRBD2 (6 bases). Trimming left V 4 bases short and J 3 bases short, with 12 bases between. Per germline, CDR1 SNHLY and CDR2 FYNNEI. This CDR3 is 15 amino acids long. The CDR3 spells CASSGNGGYTGELFF. Written as DNA, the CDR3 is TGTGCCAGCAGTGGAAACGGGGGATACACCGGGGAGCTGTTTTTT. Looking up the rest from reference TRBV2 and TRBJ2-2 gives the full variable domain: EPEVTQTPSHQVTQMGQEVILRCVPISNHLYFYWYRQILGQKVEFLVSFYNNEISEKSEIFDDQFSVERPDGSNFTLKIRSTKLEDSAMYFCASSGNGGYTGELFFGEGSRLTVL.